Listed below are T cell receptor beta chains from one sample, sequenced in a study of shared clonotypes between healthy human individuals. The repertoire was sequenced with immunoSEQ multiplex PCR; TCRdb's copy has only in-frame clones and lacks some. The sample lists under 2.5 million clones, roughly 92% occurring once. The sequencing sample was made of naive CD4+ T cells from PBMCs. The source is a man between 18 and 29 years old in good health. Some clones in this sample may be carry-over from other donors' samples. The CDR3 runs from the conserved cysteine through the conserved F or W. Fields, in order: V gene, clone size, D gene, CDR3 length, J gene, CDR3 DNA, CDR3 protein. A D gene is named only where the DNA matches it firmly. Part of the rows lack a size; the others show once, few, many or a class for expanded clones.

>TRBV2|.|.|14|TRBJ2-7
TGTGCCAGCGCAGGGATAACAGGGACCGCCGAGCAGTACTTC
CASAGITGTAEQYF
>TRBV5-1|.|.|14|TRBJ2-7
TGCGCCAGCAGCCGGTCGGGTGAATCCTACGAGCAGTACTTC
CASSRSGESYEQYF
>TRBV5-4|.|.|15|TRBJ2-5
TGTGCCAGCAGCTTGGGGGTGGCCGGCCAAGAGACCCAGTACTTC
CASSLGVAGQETQYF
>TRBV5-8|.|.|16|TRBJ1-5
TGTGCCAGCAGCTTGGGCGACCGGGACAACAATCAGCCCCAGCATTTT
CASSLGDRDNNQPQHF
>TRBV9|.|.|16|TRBJ1-3
TGTGCCAGCAGCGACCTGGGGGGGACCTCTGGAAACACCATATATTTT
CASSDLGGTSGNTIYF
>TRBV6-5|.|.|14|TRBJ2-3
TGTGCCAGCAGTTACTTCAACTCGGGAGATACGCAGTATTTT
CASSYFNSGDTQYF
>TRBV18|.|TRBD2|19|TRBJ2-5
TGTGCCAGCTCACCACTGGGGCCAGGTCCGGGACTAGCGGGAGAGACCCAGTACTTC
CASSPLGPGPGLAGETQYF
>TRBV7-9|few|TRBD1|12|TRBJ2-2
TGTGCCAGCAGGACAGGGACCGGGGAGCTGTTTTTT
CASRTGTGELFF
>TRBV7-5|.|.|17|TRBJ1-1
TGTGTCAGACCCAAAAAATACCCGATAGGGGGGTACACTGAAGCTTTCTTT
CVRPKKYPIGGYTEAFF
>TRBV9|.|TRBD2|14|TRBJ2-3
TGTGCCAGCACCAGGACTAGCGGGACCCCTACGCAGTATTTT
CASTRTSGTPTQYF
>TRBV6-6|.|TRBD1|12|TRBJ1-1
TGTGCCAGCAGTCAAAGGGACAGGGAAGCTTTCTTT
CASSQRDREAFF
>TRBV27|.|.|13|TRBJ2-7
TGTGCCAGCAGTCCCCGGACCTCCTACGAGCAGTACTTC
CASSPRTSYEQYF
>TRBV15|.|.|15|TRBJ2-7
TGTGCCACCAGCCTCGGGATAGAACCCGCCTACGAGCAGTACTTC
CATSLGIEPAYEQYF
>TRBV7-2|.|.|13|TRBJ2-7
TGTGCCAGCAGCCCGGGTATCTCCTACGAGCAGTACTTC
CASSPGISYEQYF
>TRBV5-4|.|.|14|TRBJ1-4
TGTGCCAGCAGTAAAACGCAGGGAAATGAAAAACTGTTTTTT
CASSKTQGNEKLFF
>TRBV5-4|once|.|14|TRBJ2-7
TGTGCCAGCAGCTTGGGCAGTATAGTCTACGAGCAGTACTTC
CASSLGSIVYEQYF
>TRBV9|.|.|14|TRBJ1-2
TGTGCCAGCAGCGTAGGGCCCAGCAACTATGGCTACACCTTC
CASSVGPSNYGYTF
>TRBV28|once|.|13|TRBJ2-3
TGTGCCAGCAAAGTTTACTCCGCAGATACGCAGTATTTT
CASKVYSADTQYF
>TRBV2|.|.|12|TRBJ2-7
TGTGCCAGCAGTGAGCCAGGGGATAAGCAGTACTTC
CASSEPGDKQYF
>TRBV5-1|.|TRBD1|18|TRBJ2-1
TGCGCCAGCAGCCCGGGACAGGGGGCGGGAAGGGCCTACAATGAGCAGTTCTTC
CASSPGQGAGRAYNEQFF
>TRBV28|.|.|12|TRBJ2-3
TGTGCCAGCAGCCCTGCGACAGATACGCAGTATTTT
CASSPATDTQYF
>TRBV5-4|.|.|17|TRBJ2-3
TGTGCCAGCAGCTTGGTAGGTGGCCCAAGTGGCACAGATACGCAGTATTTT
CASSLVGGPSGTDTQYF
>TRBV29-1|.|.|14|TRBJ1-2
TGCAGCGTTGCGCCCCCGACATCGAACTATGGCTACACCTTC
CSVAPPTSNYGYTF
>TRBV19|.|TRBD1|17|TRBJ1-5
TGTGCCAGCAAACGGGACAGCGGGTTATATAGCAATCAGCCCCAGCATTTT
CASKRDSGLYSNQPQHF
>TRBV21-1|.|.|16|TRBJ1-3
TGTGCCAGAAGGGGCAGGAGGGGGATAACTGGAAACACCATATATTTT
CARRGRRGITGNTIYF
>TRBV4-1|.|.|14|TRBJ1-3
TGCGCCAGCAGCCCCAGGGGTTCTGGAAACACCATATATTTT
CASSPRGSGNTIYF
>TRBV9|.|.|16|TRBJ2-7
TGTGCCAGCAGCGGCGGAAGCGGGCGGCTCTCCTACGAGCAGTACTTC
CASSGGSGRLSYEQYF
>TRBV18|.|TRBD1|16|TRBJ2-5
TGTGCCAGCTCACGACAGGGACAACCCACAGGGAGGACCCAGTACTTC
CASSRQGQPTGRTQYF
>TRBV5-1|.|TRBD2|14|TRBJ2-5
TGCGCCAGCAGCTTGGAGGTAGCGGGAGAGACCCAGTACTTC
CASSLEVAGETQYF
>TRBV15|.|.|14|TRBJ1-4
TGTGCCACCAGCAGAGACGGGGTACGGGAAAAACTGTTTTTT
CATSRDGVREKLFF
>TRBV29-1|.|TRBD1|16|TRBJ2-1
TGCAGCGTAACGTGGGACAGAGCGATTAACTACAATGAGCAGTTCTTC
CSVTWDRAINYNEQFF
>TRBV10-3|.|.|16|TRBJ2-2
TGTGCCATCAGTGACGGGGGGACATCCAACACCGGGGAGCTGTTTTTT
CAISDGGTSNTGELFF
>TRBV29-1|.|TRBD2|15|TRBJ2-3
TGCAGCGTGGGGCTCACCGGGACTAGCGCAGATACGCAGTATTTT
CSVGLTGTSADTQYF
>TRBV28|.|.|15|TRBJ1-5
TGTGCCAGCGGGAGCTGGGGGGATAGCAATCAGCCCCAGCATTTT
CASGSWGDSNQPQHF
>TRBV10-3|.|TRBD2|14|TRBJ2-7
TGTGCCATCAGCTCGACTAGCGGCTCATACGAGCAGTACTTC
CAISSTSGSYEQYF
>TRBV4-1|once|.|15|TRBJ2-1
TGCGCCAGCAGCCCCCGGGACGGAGGGTACAATGAGCAGTTCTTC
CASSPRDGGYNEQFF
>TRBV20-1|once|TRBD1|10|TRBJ1-2
TGCAGTGCTTCCAGGGGGAGCTACACCTTC
CSASRGSYTF
>TRBV11-3|once|TRBD2|16|TRBJ2-3
TGTGCCAGCAGCTTAGGTAGCGGGCTGAGCACAGATACGCAGTATTTT
CASSLGSGLSTDTQYF
>TRBV4-1|.|.|13|TRBJ1-2
TGCGCCAGCAGCCAGAGGAGGGAGCGGGGCTACACCTTC
CASSQRRERGYTF
>TRBV19|.|.|18|TRBJ2-6
TGTGCCAGTAGTATATACAGGGCACCCCTCACTGGGGCCAACGTCCTGACTTTC
CASSIYRAPLTGANVLTF
>TRBV19|once|TRBD2|16|TRBJ2-7
TGTGCCAGTAACAGTGGGGGGACTAGCGGACTTTACGAGCAGTACTTC
CASNSGGTSGLYEQYF
>TRBV5-4|.|TRBD2|15|TRBJ2-7
TGTGCCAGCAGTCAAACTAGCGGGGGATACTACGAGCAGTACTTC
CASSQTSGGYYEQYF
>TRBV6-5|.|.|14|TRBJ1-4
TGTGCCAGCAGTTCTTCCCCGGTCGGGGGAAGACTGTTTTTT
CASSSSPVGGRLFF
>TRBV18|few|.|13|TRBJ2-1
TGTGCCAGCTCACCAAGGGGGAACAATGAGCAGTTCTTC
CASSPRGNNEQFF
>TRBV30|.|TRBD2|15|TRBJ2-1
TGTGCCTGGAGTGGCGCTAGCGGGAGAGAAGTTGAGCAGTTCTTC
CAWSGASGREVEQFF
>TRBV7-9|.|.|16|TRBJ1-3
TGTGCCAGCAGCCCCCGACAGCCTGTCTCTGGAAACACCATATATTTT
CASSPRQPVSGNTIYF
>TRBV18|.|.|12|TRBJ1-2
TGTGCCAGCTCACCGGAGGGTCATGGCTACACCTTC
CASSPEGHGYTF
>TRBV19|once|TRBD2|14|TRBJ2-1
TGTGCCAGTAGCGTTGGGACTAGCGGGATTGGGCAGTTCTTC
CASSVGTSGIGQFF
>TRBV2|few|TRBD1|13|TRBJ1-2
TGTGCCAGCAGTGAGGGACAGGGGAGAGGCTACACCTTC
CASSEGQGRGYTF
>TRBV2|.|.|13|TRBJ1-5
TGTGCCAGCAAAAGGGGGTTGGATCAGCCCCAGCATTTT
CASKRGLDQPQHF
>TRBV5-6|.|.|13|TRBJ2-3
TGTGCCAGCAGCTCGGGGGACCGGGATACGCAGTATTTT
CASSSGDRDTQYF
>TRBV7-2|.|.|17|TRBJ2-3
TGTGCCAGCAGCTTTAGGGGTTCGCGGAGCCTAACAGATACGCAGTATTTT
CASSFRGSRSLTDTQYF
>TRBV9|.|.|13|TRBJ2-1
TGTGCCAGCAGCGTAGATTTCGGGGATGAGCAGTTCTTC
CASSVDFGDEQFF
>TRBV10-1|.|.|13|TRBJ1-2
TGCGCCAGCAGTGATGACAGAGGGTATGGCTACACCTTC
CASSDDRGYGYTF
>TRBV20-1|.|.|10|TRBJ2-5
TGCAGTGTGCGGGTAGGGACCCAGTACTTC
CSVRVGTQYF
>TRBV6-1|.|TRBD1|16|TRBJ2-3
TGTGCCAGCAGTGAATTAAGACAGGGGGCCACAGATACGCAGTATTTT
CASSELRQGATDTQYF
>TRBV5-1|.|.|15|TRBJ1-4
TGCGCCAGCAGGGAGGACGGGTCGAAACGTGAAAAACTGTTTTTT
CASREDGSKREKLFF
>TRBV5-1|.|TRBD2|16|TRBJ2-2
TGCGCCAGCAGCCCGATGAGCGGGAGAAGTTCCGGGGAGCTGTTTTTT
CASSPMSGRSSGELFF
>TRBV11-3|.|.|12|TRBJ1-1
TGTGCCAGCAGCTTGGGTCGGGGAGAAGCTTTCTTT
CASSLGRGEAFF
>TRBV5-1|.|.|14|TRBJ2-3
TGCGCCAGCAGCTTCTGGCGGGGCACAGATACGCAGTATTTT
CASSFWRGTDTQYF